The subject of this entry is one TCR beta chain. Germline CDR1 reads SGHAT; CDR2 reads FQNNGV. Trimming removed 3 bases from V and 7 bases from J, with 25 bases in between. The CDR3 consists of 17 residues. In the original analysis: The authors estimated nucleated cell counts from reference gene primer amplification. Here immunoSEQ multiplex PCR was the method, and the copy in TCRdb shows in-frame clones only, minus some. The D gene and trimming were derived from the DNA, and the V and J assignments and clone size from that table. Counted here are around 180,000 clones, approximately 86% occurring once; the ten biggest clones make up around 9.8%. This specimen comes from a study of blood T cell repertoires in COVID-19. Study details: Collection of acute and convalescent COVID-19 samples took place in the United States, Italy and Spain. T cells, B-cell-depleted T cells, or PBMCs supplied cDNA or gDNA.

Specimen: peripheral blood. The origin of this receptor is a woman of 80 years or more with acute or convalescent COVID-19. The genes are TRBV11-2 and TRBJ2-7; the D gene is possibly TRBD2 (6 bases). The CDR3 sequence: CASSFASHSTHAGEQYF. DNA of the CDR3: TGTGCCAGCAGCTTCGCTTCACACTCGACGCACGCGGGAGAGCAGTACTTC.